This TCR beta chain was retrieved from a study of shared clonotypes between healthy human individuals. Study-level background: In total, the donors were a couple of women and a few men aged 18 to 49. Study-wide results and limits: Compared with clonotypes that all four donors shared, non-shared clonotypes had lower generation probabilities. Memory subsets had estimated richness that was generally smaller than that of naive subsets. Researchers sampled blood only, noting tissue repertoires likely differ.

The repertoire was sequenced with immunoSEQ multiplex PCR; TCRdb's copy has only in-frame clones and lacks some. The sample carries about 2.4 million clones, approximately 90% recorded once. As to this clone: Its antigen remains unknown.

Sequenced input: naive CD4+ T cells sorted from blood. The subset denotes: CD45RA+ positively selected. This sequence originates from a man aged 18 to 30 in good health.

The CDR3 coding sequence is TGCAGTGCTCAAGGTCAACCGGGACTGTTTTTT. Its protein is CSAQGQPGLFF. This chain joins TRBV20-1 and TRBJ1-4; D is unresolved. Per germline, CDR1 DFQATT and CDR2 SNEGSKA (reference sequence). Trimming took 5 bases from V and 13 from J, leaving 14 bases between them. The CDR3 runs to 11 residues.